This TCR beta chain was found in a study of blood T cell repertoires in COVID-19. Overall study context: Donors in the United States, Italy and Spain gave samples during acute or convalescent COVID-19. T cells, B-cell-depleted T cells, or PBMCs provided the cDNA or gDNA that served as material.

Original methodology: Reference gene primers were amplified, and this amplification served to estimate nucleated cell counts. Generated by immunoSEQ multiplex PCR, the TCRdb table keeps only in-frame clones and is missing some. From that table come the V and J calls and clone size; the DNA was used to work out D and trimming. The sample lists 200,000 to 250,000 clones; roughly 85% were seen once. This CDR3 region has 18 residues. Between the trimmed V and J ends, which lost 2 bases and 2 bases, there was a span of 16 bases. Germline CDR1 and CDR2: LNHDA and SQIVND (reference sequence). This clone came up once.

This TCR was sampled from a woman between 65 and 79 years old with active or convalescent COVID-19. This chain connects TRBV19 to TRBJ1-6; D is undetermined. Sequenced input: peripheral blood. As DNA, the CDR3 is TGTGCCAGTAGTATATTCGGTGGTCGGGAAACCTATAATTCACCCCTCCACTTT. It codes for CASSIFGGRETYNSPLHF.